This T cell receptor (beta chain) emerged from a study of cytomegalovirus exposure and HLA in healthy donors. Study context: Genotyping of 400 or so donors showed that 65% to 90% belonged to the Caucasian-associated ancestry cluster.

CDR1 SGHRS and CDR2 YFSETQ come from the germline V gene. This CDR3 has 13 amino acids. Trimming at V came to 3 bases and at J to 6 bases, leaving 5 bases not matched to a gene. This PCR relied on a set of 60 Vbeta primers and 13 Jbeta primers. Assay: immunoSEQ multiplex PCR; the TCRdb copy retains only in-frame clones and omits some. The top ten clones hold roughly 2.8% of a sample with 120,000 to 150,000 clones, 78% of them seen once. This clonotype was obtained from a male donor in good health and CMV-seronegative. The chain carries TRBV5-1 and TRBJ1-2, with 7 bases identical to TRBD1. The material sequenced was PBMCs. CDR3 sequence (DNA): TGCGCCAGCAGCTCACAGGGGTTAAATGGCTACACCTTC. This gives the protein CASSSQGLNGYTF.